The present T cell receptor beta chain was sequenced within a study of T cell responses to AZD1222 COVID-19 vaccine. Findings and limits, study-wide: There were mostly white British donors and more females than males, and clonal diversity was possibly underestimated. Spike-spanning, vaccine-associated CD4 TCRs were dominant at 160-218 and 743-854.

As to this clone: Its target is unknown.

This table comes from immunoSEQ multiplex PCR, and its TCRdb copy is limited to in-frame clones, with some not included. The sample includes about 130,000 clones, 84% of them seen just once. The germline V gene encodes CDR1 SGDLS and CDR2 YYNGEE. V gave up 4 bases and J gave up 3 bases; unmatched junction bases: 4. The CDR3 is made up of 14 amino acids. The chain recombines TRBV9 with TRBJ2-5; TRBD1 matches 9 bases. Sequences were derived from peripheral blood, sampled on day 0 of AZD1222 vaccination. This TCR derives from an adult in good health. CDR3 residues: CASSPRDREETQYF. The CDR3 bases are TGTGCCAGCAGCCCGAGGGACAGGGAAGAGACCCAGTACTTC.